The subject of this entry is one TCR beta chain. Its specificity is unknown. The source of the sample is a study of cytomegalovirus exposure and HLA in healthy donors. In the PCR, 60 Vbeta and 13 Jbeta primers were used. TCRdb's copy holds only in-frame clones and misses some; the assay was immunoSEQ multiplex PCR. Among 120,000 or so clones, 65% to 80% were seen once, and the ten largest hold around 5.8%. Study-wide findings and caveats: A list of approximately 150 TCR beta chains associated with cytomegalovirus was given.

Sequences were obtained from PBMCs. The sequence came from a man younger than 35 in good health and CMV-seropositive.

CDR3 coding DNA: TGTGCCAGCAGCCAAGAGCGGGGGGGCCCAGATACGCAGTATTTT. Its protein is CASSQERGGPDTQYF. This chain links TRBV4-2 with TRBJ2-3, with 9 bases fitting TRBD2. The CDR3 contains 15 residues. The V segment lost 0 bases and the J segment 4 bases; nucleotides outside the gene matches: 2. Germline CDR1 reads LGHNA; CDR2 reads YNFKEQ.